This T cell receptor beta chain was profiled in a study of vaccination effects on CD4 cells after COVID-19. At the level of the study: Within the ViraFEST assay, antigen-specific CD4+ T cells underwent expansion with viral peptide pools prior to sequencing. A few convalescent patients were sampled early and late after vaccination. They grew under 2.5 million PBMC in each well, adding 7.5 to 10 IU/ml IL-2 and 10 ug/ml peptides.

Comments on this clone: Its antigen is unidentified.

The junction had 5 bases not matched to a gene; V was cut back by 5 bases and J by 4 bases. Germline CDR1 is SGHAT and CDR2 is FQNNGV. The CDR3 spans 15 residues. TCRdb keeps only in-frame clones here, not all; method: immunoSEQ multiplex PCR. The profile covers tens of thousands of clones, with 76% appearing a single time and 3% to 4% taken by the ten largest. Isolating CD4+ T cells followed more than eight days of culture. According to PCR results, the person was infected with SARS-CoV-2 between March and December 2020. Every participant took two doses of the BNT162b2 or mRNA-1273 vaccine. The gene calls are TRBV11-2 and TRBJ2-5; 12 bases line up with TRBD1. The source is a human donor who had a prior SARS-CoV-2 infection. The sequences come from CD4+ T cells from PBMCs cultured without peptide, collected after COVID-19 vaccination. The CDR3 here is CASSAGQGAAETQYF. In nucleotides, the CDR3 is TGTGCCAGCAGCGCGGGACAGGGGGCTGCAGAGACCCAGTACTTC.